These 13 T cell receptor beta chains were sequenced from one sample in a study of T cell responses to AZD1222 COVID-19 vaccine. Method: immunoSEQ multiplex PCR; TCRdb's copy keeps in-frame clones and lacks some. The data hold 95,000 to 150,000 clones, with more than 75% observed a single time. The specimen comprised peripheral blood, sampled on day 0 of AZD1222 vaccination. These TCRs come from an adult in good health.

The genes are TRBV10-3 and TRBJ1-1; D gene ambiguous. The CDR3 length is 13 residues. The germline CDR1 and CDR2 sequences are ENHRY and SYGVKD. Trimming took off 6 bases at V and 0 bases at J, with 8 bases between the two ends. Written as DNA, the CDR3 is TGTGCCATCAGACAGTCTCTGAACACTGAAGCTTTCTTT. The encoded protein is CAIRQSLNTEAFF.

This rearrangement joins TRBV4-1 to TRBJ1-1; D is unclear. The CDR3 loop spans 15 amino acids. Per the germline V gene, CDR1 is MGHRA and CDR2 is YSYEKL. Trimming shortened V by 4 bases and J by 1 base, and 13 bases separated the two germline ends. The CDR3 sequence: CASSLKEDPNTEAFF. The CDR3 DNA reads TGCGCCAGCAGCCTAAAGGAGGACCCGAACACTGAAGCTTTCTTT.

The chain uses TRBV19 and TRBJ2-5; no clear D gene. Germline V lookup: CDR1 LNHDA, CDR2 SQIVND (reference sequence). This CDR3 has 12 residues. The V end lost 1 base, the J end lost 9 bases, and 9 bases lay between the germline ends. This CDR3 is CASSIGRAPQYF. CDR3 DNA sequence: TGTGCCAGTAGTATAGGTCGGGCTCCCCAGTACTTC.

The chain is built from TRBV7-2 and TRBJ1-6; 9 positions match TRBD1. Germline trimming cut 5 bases from V and 8 bases from J; bases unmatched to any gene: 4. The CDR3 length is 14 residues. Per the germline V gene, CDR1 is SGHTA and CDR2 is FQGNSA. CDR3 sequence reads: CASSPDRGYSPLHF. The CDR3 coding sequence is TGTGCCAGCAGCCCGGACAGGGGTTATTCACCCCTCCACTTT.

In this sample, this clone turned up once. CDR3 DNA sequence: TGTGCCAGCAGCTTAGGGCCGAGGAACACTGAAGCTTTCTTT. It specifies CASSLGPRNTEAFF. The rearrangement links TRBV7-2 to TRBJ1-1; D is unclear. The ends were cut back, 1 base at V and 1 base at J, with 7 bases in the middle. In germline, CDR1 is SGHTA, CDR2 FQGNSA. This CDR3 comprises 14 residues.

The J gene is TRBJ2-3, the V gene TRBV18; D gene unclear. This CDR3 is 14 amino acids long. Germline CDR1 is KGHSH and CDR2 is LQKENI. V shed 3 bases and J shed 1 base, with 8 bases lying between them. The CDR3 region is CASSPSTGTDTQYF. CDR3 sequence (DNA): TGTGCCAGCTCACCTTCAACTGGCACAGATACGCAGTATTTT.

This chain links TRBV5-1 with TRBJ2-7, with D maybe TRBD1 (6 bases). Trimming left V 1 base short and J 4 bases short, with 12 bases between. CDR1 and CDR2 (germline): SGHRS, YFSETQ. This CDR3 is built from 14 residues. The CDR3 is CASSLTTGQYEQYF. DNA of the CDR3: TGCGCCAGCAGCTTGACCACAGGACAGTACGAGCAGTACTTC.

The rearrangement links TRBV3-1 (or the pseudogene TRBV3-2) to TRBJ1-1; D is uncertain. The CDR3 length is 13 residues. V gave up 4 bases and J gave up 1 base, with 7 bases separating them. The germline V gene has CDR1 LGHDT and CDR2 YNNKEL (reference sequence). Written as DNA, the CDR3 is TGTGCCAGCAGCCGCGGACGGAACACTGAAGCTTTCTTT. Its protein is CASSRGRNTEAFF.

V is TRBV7-6 and J is TRBJ2-7, with 9 bases identical to TRBD1. The germline V gene encodes CDR1 SGHVS and CDR2 FNYEAQ. The junction had 12 bases not matched to a gene; V was cut back by 0 bases and J by 3 bases. The CDR3 is made up of 18 amino acids. DNA of the CDR3: TGTGCCAGCAGCTTAGCGCGCGGCCTACGGGACAGGGTCTACGAGCAGTACTTC. Protein sequence: CASSLARGLRDRVYEQYF.

V and J are TRBV7-6 and TRBJ1-5, with D maybe TRBD1 (6 bases). The germline V gene has CDR1 SGHVS and CDR2 FNYEAQ. This CDR3 is built from 19 residues. V was pared by 1 base and J by 0 bases, with 19 bases between. The CDR3 sequence is CASSLVASSGTHSNQPQHF. For the CDR3, the DNA is TGTGCCAGCAGCTTAGTAGCTTCCTCCGGGACACATAGCAATCAGCCCCAGCATTTT.

The CDR3 region has the DNA TGTGCCAGCAGTCTTTTGAAAGGAGATACGCAGTATTTT. This gives the protein CASSLLKGDTQYF. The chain joins TRBV6-2 or TRBV6-3 to TRBJ2-3; D is unresolved. CDR1 is MNHEY and CDR2 is SVGEGT in the germline V gene. Deletions cut 5 bases from V and 5 bases from J, with 11 bases between. The CDR3 is 13 amino acids.

This clone was recorded only once. V is TRBV24-1 and J is TRBJ2-3; 7 positions match TRBD1. Germline V gives CDR1 KGHDR, CDR2 SFDVKD. The ends lost 8 bases at V and 3 bases at J; junction bases unmatched: 10. The CDR3 has 15 residues. The CDR3 loop is CATNPATGITDTQYF. The CDR3 DNA sequence: TGTGCCACCAATCCAGCGACAGGGATAACAGATACGCAGTATTTT.

This rearrangement joins TRBV7-2 to TRBJ2-2; D gene ambiguous. Trimming cost V 5 bases and J 0 bases, with 10 bases left between them. The CDR3 contains 15 residues. In germline, CDR1 is SGHTA, CDR2 FQGNSA. CDR3 residues: CASSPVGSNTGELFF. The CDR3 bases are TGTGCCAGCAGCCCCGTTGGGTCGAACACCGGGGAGCTGTTTTTT.